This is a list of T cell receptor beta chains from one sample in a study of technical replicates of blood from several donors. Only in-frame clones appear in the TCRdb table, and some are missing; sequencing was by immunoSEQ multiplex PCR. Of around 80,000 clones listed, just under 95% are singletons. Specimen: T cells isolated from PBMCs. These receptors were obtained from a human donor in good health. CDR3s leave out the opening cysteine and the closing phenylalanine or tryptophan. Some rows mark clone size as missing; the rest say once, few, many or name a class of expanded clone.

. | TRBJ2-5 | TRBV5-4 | ASSLRETQY
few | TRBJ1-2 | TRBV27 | ASSPSQGVYT
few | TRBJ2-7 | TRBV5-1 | ASSLGAHRYSYEQY
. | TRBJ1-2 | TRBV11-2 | ASSLTTDQYGYT
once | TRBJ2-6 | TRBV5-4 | ASTALLSGANVLT
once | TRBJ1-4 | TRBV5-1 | ASRPAGSVREKLF
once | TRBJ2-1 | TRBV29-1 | SVDLRSSYNEQF
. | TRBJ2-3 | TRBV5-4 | ASSFSLAGADTQY
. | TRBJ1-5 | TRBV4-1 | ASSTRQGTQPQH
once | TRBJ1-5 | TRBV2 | ASTWTGGSQPQH
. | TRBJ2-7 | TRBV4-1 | ASSQSSGMSSYEQY
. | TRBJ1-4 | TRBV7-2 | ASSLVRFGWREKLF
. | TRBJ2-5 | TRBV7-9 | ASRSGSGAQETQY
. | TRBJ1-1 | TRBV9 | ALPPGGQHSETEAF
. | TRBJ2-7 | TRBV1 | TSSQGGLSAYEQY
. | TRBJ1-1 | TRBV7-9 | ASSLVVNTEAF
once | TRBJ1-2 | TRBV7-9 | ASSLTGSYGYT
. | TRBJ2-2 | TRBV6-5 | ASSLLTGELF
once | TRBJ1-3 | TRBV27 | ASRPPSGNTIY
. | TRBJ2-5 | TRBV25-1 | ASSELGLAGRQETQY
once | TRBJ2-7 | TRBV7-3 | ASSPGLAFGEQY
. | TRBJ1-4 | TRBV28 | ASSGDPDEKLF
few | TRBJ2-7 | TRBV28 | ASSFLVSSYEQY
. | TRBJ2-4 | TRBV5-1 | ASSPLSSGGTQNIQY
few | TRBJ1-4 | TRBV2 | ASSERGQPNEKLF
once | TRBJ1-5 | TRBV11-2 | ASSPRAGPQH
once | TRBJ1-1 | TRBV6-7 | ASSYSTGNTEAF
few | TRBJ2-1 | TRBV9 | ASSFAGELLLYNEQF
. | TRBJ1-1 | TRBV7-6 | ASSLEGSMNTEAF
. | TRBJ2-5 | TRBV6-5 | AGQDRGNRRETQY
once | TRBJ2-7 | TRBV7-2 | ASSLEASREQY
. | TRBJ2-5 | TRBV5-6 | ASSLSFETQY
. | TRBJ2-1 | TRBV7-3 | ASSLNAGLYNEQF
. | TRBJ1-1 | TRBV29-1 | SVVGGGSTEAF
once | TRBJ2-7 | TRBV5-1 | ASSFGGTGTYEQY
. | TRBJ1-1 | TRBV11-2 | ASSLVVGRGTEAF
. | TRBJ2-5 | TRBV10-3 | AISTTGIQETQY
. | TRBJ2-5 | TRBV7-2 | ASSLGLAGGMTETQY
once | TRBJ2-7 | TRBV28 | ASSQNREKMHEQY
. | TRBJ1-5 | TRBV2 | ASSERVLNQPQH
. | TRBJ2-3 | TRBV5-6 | ASSPGTSGSWVTDAQY
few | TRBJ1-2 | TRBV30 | AWISLGGGGYT
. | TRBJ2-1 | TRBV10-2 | ASGSQQYSGRVSSYNEQF
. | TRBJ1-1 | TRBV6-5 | AAGEAF
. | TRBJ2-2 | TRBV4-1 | ASSQPGQGSTGELF
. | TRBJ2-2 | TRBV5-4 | ASSGAGAGDTGELF
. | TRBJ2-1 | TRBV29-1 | SVEHQGPYNEQF
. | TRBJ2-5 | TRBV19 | ASSRGQETQY